This T cell receptor (beta chain) was identified in a study of blood T cell repertoires in COVID-19. Study-wide background: Spain, Italy and the United States supplied samples that represented acute and convalescent COVID-19.

Produced via immunoSEQ multiplex PCR; TCRdb's table is partial and in-frame only. Of about 180,000 clones in the sample, about nine tenths were seen once. The ends were cut back, 2 bases at V and 5 bases at J, with 16 bases in the middle. Germline lookup yields CDR1 SGHRS and CDR2 YFSETQ. The CDR3 is made up of 15 amino acids. The receptor was isolated from a man aged 65 to 79 with active or convalescent COVID-19. The rearrangement joins TRBV5-1 to TRBJ1-1; D unclear. Sequencing used peripheral blood. The CDR3 is CASSFPRSGGTEAFF. CDR3 nucleotides: TGCGCCAGCAGCTTCCCCAGATCTGGAGGGACTGAAGCTTTCTTT.